The TCR beta chain under discussion was sequenced for a study of blood T cell repertoires in COVID-19. Study-wide context: Samples taken during acute and convalescent COVID-19 were collected in the United States, Italy and Spain.

The V gene lost 7 bases and the J gene lost 7 bases, with 16 bases spanning the gap. The CDR3 covers 13 residues. CDR1 is LNHDA, CDR2 SQIVND, per germline (reference sequence). In the original workflow: Nucleated cell counts were estimated from reference gene primer amplification. Sequenced by immunoSEQ multiplex PCR; TCRdb stores in-frame clones only, minus some. V and J calls and clone size follow that table, whereas D and trimming were derived from the DNA. The sample consists of 160,000 or so clones, 84% of them appearing once. This clone was picked up one time. The sample comprised peripheral blood. V is TRBV19 and J is TRBJ1-1, with a weak D call TRBD1 (6 bases). The origin of this receptor is a woman over 75 with acute or convalescent COVID-19. The DNA of the CDR3 is TGTGCCAGTACCCTGACAGGACGTAATGAAGCTTTCTTT. Its translation is CASTLTGRNEAFF.